The 7 T cell receptor beta chains below all came from one sample that was sequenced in a study of cytomegalovirus exposure and HLA in healthy donors. Data came from immunoSEQ multiplex PCR; TCRdb stores just in-frame clones and leaves some out. The sample yields a few hundred thousand clones, roughly 87% seen once. Sequencing was performed on PBMCs. Receptors originate from a man younger than 45 in good health and CMV-seronegative.

The J gene is TRBJ2-2, the V gene TRBV11-1; D is possibly TRBD2 (6 bases). Trimming removed 1 base from V and 3 bases from J, with 15 bases in between. Germline CDR1 is SGHAT and CDR2 is FQDESV (reference sequence). The CDR3 has 17 residues. This chain's CDR3 is CASSLGAGQHYTGELFF. The CDR3 DNA sequence: TGTGCCAGCAGCTTAGGGGCGGGGCAGCACTACACCGGGGAGCTGTTTTTT.

As for this clone: Other DNA sequences in the same sample also yield this CDR3. CDR3 residues: CASSPAKNTEAFF. CDR3 DNA sequence: TGTGCCAGCTCACCAGCTAAAAACACTGAAGCTTTCTTT. The genes are TRBV18 and TRBJ1-1; D uncertain. The CDR3 has 13 amino acids. The germline V and J ends were trimmed by 2 bases and 2 bases, with 6 bases remaining between them. Germline V lookup: CDR1 KGHSH, CDR2 LQKENI.

This chain links TRBV6-5 with TRBJ2-5; tentatively, D is TRBD2 (7 bases). The length of the CDR3 is 15 residues. Germline CDR1 is MNHEY and CDR2 is SVGAGI. V was pared by 0 bases and J by 5 bases, with 13 bases between. The DNA for the CDR3 is TGTGCCAGCAGTTACTCGAGGGGGGGAACCGAGACCCAGTACTTC. It encodes CASSYSRGGTETQYF.

The chain uses TRBV7-7 and TRBJ2-5; no clear D. V lost 1 base to trimming and J lost 3 bases, with 6 bases between them. The CDR3 is 13 residues long. Germline V gene sequence: CDR1 SSHAT, CDR2 FNYEAQ (reference sequence). The DNA for the CDR3 is TGTGCCAGCAGCTTAGTATATAAAGAGACCCAGTACTTC. Encoded protein: CASSLVYKETQYF.

The sample holds one count of this clone. The CDR3 here is CASSLEWAGQNTIYF. CDR3 nucleotide sequence: TGTGCCAGCAGCTTGGAATGGGCAGGGCAGAACACCATATATTTT. The chain recombines TRBV7-2 with TRBJ1-3; D might be TRBD1 (5 bases). Germline CDR1 and CDR2: SGHTA and FQGNSA. The CDR3 runs 15 residues. Deletions cut 3 bases from V and 7 bases from J, with 16 bases between.

The chain has TRBV2 and TRBJ2-7; a possible D gene is TRBD1 (5 bases). Looked up from germline, CDR1 is SNHLY and CDR2 is FYNNEI. Deletions cut 2 bases from V and 4 bases from J, with 12 bases between. The CDR3 consists of 14 residues. The CDR3, as DNA: TGTGCCAGCAGTGAATTCGACAGAGGATACGAGCAGTACTTC. Its translation: CASSEFDRGYEQYF.

This clone came up once. This rearrangement joins TRBV27 to TRBJ1-1; D might be TRBD1 (5 bases). V dropped 5 bases and J dropped 6 bases, with 13 bases sitting between them. The CDR3 has 13 residues. CDR1 MNHEY and CDR2 SMNVEV come from the germline V gene (reference sequence). This CDR3 reads CASSPQGVAEAFF. In DNA, the CDR3 is TGTGCCAGCAGTCCCCAGGGTGTCGCTGAAGCTTTCTTT.